This T cell receptor beta chain was obtained from a study of prognosis after radiotherapy for stage I lung cancer (dated by TCRdb to the early 2020s). Study-level background: Around 19 stage I NSCLC patients were enrolled in Nanjing, China, between 2018 and 2019. Distant metastases were developed by four of the 19 patients after SBRT, at a median of about seven months, whereas no significant progression was observed in the other 15 patients. The study sequenced about 38 blood samples from some 20 patients, one before and one after SBRT per patient. Using image-guided IMRT or VMAT, SBRT was delivered in 3 to 5 fractions at a biologically effective dose of at least 100 Gy. All patients were considered medically inoperable, owing to comorbidities in more than 10 and refusal of surgery in about 7. Newly diagnosed primary stage I lung tumors occurred in fourteen patients, and oligometastatic NSCLC after surgical resection of the primary tumor occurred in four or five. Peripheral blood TCR beta repertoires were profiled in stage I NSCLC patients before and after stereotactic body radiotherapy, and the repertoires were related to distant failure. Tumor histology was squamous cell carcinoma in more than five patients and adenocarcinoma in some 12. SBRT was not combined with any concurrent therapy in any patient. The cohort included about a dozen men and 5 or 6 women, with a median age of approximately 75 years and a range of about 50 to 90 years. Overall study results and their limits: The study was limited by the small cohort and short follow-up, and independent validation of the study findings is required. TRBV and TRBJ usage frequencies reportedly varied with metastasis status, involving two V genes at baseline and several V and two J genes after SBRT. Post-SBRT Shannon entropy and its change from baseline were lower in patients who developed distant metastases; baseline Shannon entropy was not associated with metastases. All reported P values were unadjusted for multiple comparisons. Whether the expanded TCR clones were tumor-specific was not determined. Unique TCR clone counts fell after SBRT (median approximately 9,900 before versus several thousand after; Wilcoxon paired P=0.011).

About this clonotype: It has no known antigen specificity. No base quality information exists; no much larger clone differs at one position.

Two rounds of multiplex PCR on genomic DNA were used to amplify the TCR beta CDR3 region. In the first PCR round, primers specific to each TRBV and TRBJ gene were used, and the primer sequences were filed in Chinese patent CN105087789A. The second PCR round used universal primers. The Roche High Pure PCR Template Preparation Kit was used to extract genomic DNA from the frozen PBMCs. Libraries were sequenced paired-end with 151 bp reads on an Illumina HiSeq 3000. Turning to the authors' computational methods: CutAdapt was used to discard raw reads that did not contain the multiplex PCR primer sequences. High-quality paired reads were merged into contigs with PEAR. By aligning each contig to reference sequences, MiXCR assigned the TRB V, D and J gene segments to that contig. CDR3 sequences were clustered by base quality and sequence similarity to remove sequencing errors. Shannon entropy, normalized by the natural log of the productive TCR sequence number, served as the measure of diversity. Clonality was defined as one minus Shannon entropy divided by the natural log of the number of unique clonotypes. Progression-free survival cut-offs for repertoire metrics were chosen using the Youden index of ROC curves, with analyses run in R 3.5.3. TCRdb reprocessing: public reads trimmed at Q25 with fastp, clones called with MiXCR, in-frame beta chains kept. Rows are unified per CDR3 protein, each entry keeping the most common DNA and genes. These V and J calls are TCRdb output, not the study's own analysis. The sample has more than 12,000 distinct CDR3 sequences on record, around 40% of them singletons. The ten largest account for 41% of the sample.

All patients had node-negative disease on CT and PET/CT, and none had a history of other malignancies or prior chemotherapy or radiotherapy. Around 6 milliliters of peripheral venous blood were drawn into EDTA tubes at each of two time points. PBMCs were isolated by Ficoll-Paque Plus density-gradient centrifugation. Samples were stored at -80°C immediately after collection until analysis. The CDR3 contains 15 residues, cysteine and phenylalanine counted. CDR3 DNA is the only sequence kept; it has 45 bases, read in frame from the first base. The germline V gene gives CDR1 as SGDLS and CDR2 as YYNGEE. Trimming removed 5 bases from V and 5 bases from J, leaving 20 bases between the germline ends.

The specimen was PBMCs, collected before or after stereotactic body radiation therapy (not recorded which). The receptor comes from a donor of 50 years or more with non-small cell lung cancer. Recombination linked TRBV9 to TRBJ2-7; TRBD2 is possibly the D segment (5 matching bases). Read as DNA, the sequence is TGTGCCAGCAGTATATCCGGGTGCCCCGGGAACGAGCAGTACTTC. Its protein reads: CASSISGCPGNEQYF.